The 25 T cell receptor beta chains reported below all come from one sample, sequenced in a study of T cells in narcolepsy. Data came from immunoSEQ multiplex PCR; TCRdb stores just in-frame clones and leaves some out. The sample consists of fewer than 30,000 clones, roughly 83% of them appearing once. The sample comprised CD45RA- memory CD4+ T cells from PBMCs. Every receptor here comes from a human donor with narcolepsy.

The chain combines TRBV4-3 with TRBJ1-2; tentatively, D is TRBD1 (6 bases). Germline-derived CDR1 and CDR2 are LGHNA and YSLEER. The CDR3 contains 14 residues. Trimming shortened V by 4 bases and J by 4 bases, and 13 bases separated the two germline ends. CDR3 coding DNA: TGCGCCAGCAGCCCAGGACAGACTCCCTATGGCTACACCTTC. This translates into CASSPGQTPYGYTF.

The gene calls are TRBV2 and TRBJ2-5; tentatively, D is TRBD2 (6 bases). Germline V gives CDR1 SNHLY, CDR2 FYNNEI. Between the trimmed V and J ends, which lost 3 bases and 4 bases, there was a span of 12 bases. This CDR3 contains 14 residues. The CDR3 here is CASSDTGGAETQYF. The CDR3 DNA sequence: TGTGCCAGCAGTGACACCGGGGGAGCAGAGACCCAGTACTTC.

The V gene is TRBV27, the J gene TRBJ1-5; TRBD1 matches at 8 bases. This CDR3 contains 16 residues. The ends lost 5 bases at V and 3 bases at J; junction bases unmatched: 9. CDR1 is MNHEY and CDR2 is SMNVEV in the germline V gene (reference sequence). The CDR3 is CASSPDRASYNQPQHF. CDR3 sequence (DNA): TGTGCCAGCAGTCCGGACAGGGCATCCTACAATCAGCCCCAGCATTTT.

This clone appeared once. The chain couples TRBV6-1 to TRBJ1-5, with 8 bases aligning to TRBD1. The CDR3 sequence is 16 residues long. J lost 6 bases, V lost 0 bases, and 7 bases had no gene match. Germline V gene lookup returns CDR1 MNHNS and CDR2 SASEGT. In DNA, the CDR3 is TGTGCCAGCAGTGAAGCGCTGTCAGGGGGCCGTCAGCCCCAGCATTTT. This gives the protein CASSEALSGGRQPQHF.

The gene calls are TRBV5-1 and TRBJ2-5; a weak D match, TRBD1 (7 bases). This CDR3 is 15 amino acids long. The V and J ends lost 4 bases and 1 base respectively, with 14 bases between them. CDR1 is SGHRS, CDR2 YFSETQ, per germline. The DNA for the CDR3 is TGCGCCAGCAGCCCTTCAGGGGGGCCCCAAGAGACCCAGTACTTC. Protein sequence: CASSPSGGPQETQYF.

This clone was seen more than once but under ten times. The V and J genes are TRBV6-1 and TRBJ1-1, with 9 bases that match TRBD1. This CDR3 is 14 amino acids long. Germline loops: CDR1 MNHNS, CDR2 SASEGT. Trimming removed 5 bases from V and 8 bases from J; junction bases left unmatched: 9. CDR3 sequence (DNA): TGTGCCAGCAGTACCAGGACAGGGGCCTTAGAAGCTTTCTTT. Amino acids: CASSTRTGALEAFF.

The rearrangement uses TRBV6-1 and TRBJ1-2; 9 bases agree with TRBD1. V shed 10 bases, J shed 2 bases, and the junction held 11 bases outside the gene matches. The CDR3 loop spans 15 amino acids. CDR1 is MNHNS, CDR2 SASEGT, per germline. The CDR3 reads CATSYRGQGNYGYTF. The CDR3 DNA sequence: TGTGCCACGTCCTACAGGGGGCAGGGGAACTATGGCTACACCTTC.

The gene calls are TRBV5-1 and TRBJ2-2; TRBD1 matches at 9 bases. After removal of 7 bases from V and 7 bases from J, the junction contained 8 bases not matched to a gene. Looked up from germline, CDR1 is SGHRS and CDR2 is YFSETQ. The length of the CDR3 is 14 residues. CDR3 bases: TGCGCCAGCGGGACAGGGAGTAACGGCGGGGAGCTGTTTTTT. Encoded protein: CASGTGSNGGELFF. Looking up the rest from reference TRBV5-1 and TRBJ2-2 gives the full variable domain: KAGVTQTPRYLIKTRGQQVTLSCSPISGHRSVSWYQQTPGQGLQFLFEYFSETQRNKGNFPGRFSGRQFSNSRSEMNVSTLELGDSALYLCASGTGSNGGELFFGEGSRLTVL.

Here the CDR3 DNA reads TGTGCCAGCAGCATGGGGCTAGCGGGACACAATGAGCAGTTCTTC. This encodes CASSMGLAGHNEQFF. The chain is built from TRBV6-5 and TRBJ2-1, with TRBD2 matching over 9 bases. The V segment lost 6 bases and the J segment 5 bases; nucleotides outside the gene matches: 8. In germline, CDR1 is MNHEY, CDR2 SVGAGI. This CDR3 comprises 15 residues.

This chain connects TRBV11-3 to TRBJ2-6; D not certain. This CDR3 is 16 amino acids long. The V and J ends lost 5 bases and 0 bases respectively, with 11 bases between them. CDR1 and CDR2 from the germline V gene are SGHNT and YENEEA. Here the CDR3 DNA reads TGTGCCAGCAGCAACCCTTCAGGCTCTGGGGCCAACGTCCTGACTTTC. It yields the protein CASSNPSGSGANVLTF.

DNA for the CDR3: TGTGCCAGCAGCTCAGGCTCGGGACACAAGAATGAGCAGTTCTTC. As protein: CASSSGSGHKNEQFF. The chain carries TRBV7-2 and TRBJ2-1; TRBD1 is a possible D gene (6 bases). The germline gives CDR1 SGHTA, CDR2 FQGNSA. The CDR3 is made up of 15 amino acids. With 4 bases removed from V and 7 bases from J, the gap between germline ends came to 17 bases.

This clone was seen a few times. The chain uses TRBV6-6 and TRBJ2-1; 10 bases map to TRBD1. Germline-derived CDR1 and CDR2 are MNHNY and SVGAGI (reference sequence). With V trimmed by 0 bases and J by 16 bases, 3 bases remained unmatched. CDR3 length equals 12 residues. CDR3 DNA sequence: TGTGCCAGCAGTTACTCGGGGACAGGGGTCTTCTTC. The encoded protein is CASSYSGTGVFF.

This clone appeared a few times. CDR3 sequence (DNA): TGCAGCGTTGGGCTAGCGGGAGGGAGTGAGACCCAGTACTTC. It yields the protein CSVGLAGGSETQYF. The chain employs TRBV29-1 and TRBJ2-5; TRBD2 agrees at 12 bases. Germline CDR1 reads SQVTM; CDR2 reads ANQGSEA. The CDR3 contains 14 residues. The ends lost 4 bases at V and 5 bases at J; junction bases unmatched: 5.

V usage is TRBV19 and J usage is TRBJ2-1, with D unresolved. Germline-derived CDR1 and CDR2 are LNHDA and SQIVND (reference sequence). CDR3 length equals 15 residues. V lost 1 base, J lost 6 bases, and 13 bases lay in between. The chain's CDR3 is CASSIASASGNEQFF. The DNA for the CDR3 is TGTGCCAGTAGTATAGCGTCGGCCTCTGGCAATGAGCAGTTCTTC.

This clone has more than one count but fewer than ten. The chain is built from TRBV2 and TRBJ1-1; no clear D. Between the trimmed V and J ends, which lost 7 bases and 2 bases, there was a span of 11 bases. Germline CDR1 reads SNHLY; CDR2 reads FYNNEI. The CDR3 spans 13 residues. CDR3 in amino acids: CASNARANTEAFF. In DNA, the CDR3 is TGTGCCAGCAACGCCCGCGCTAACACTGAAGCTTTCTTT.

J is TRBJ2-7 and V is TRBV28, with 8 positions matching TRBD1. Germline CDR1 is MDHEN and CDR2 is SYDVKM. The V segment lost 7 bases and the J segment 4 bases; nucleotides outside the gene matches: 9. This CDR3 is built from 14 residues. The DNA for the CDR3 is TGTGCCAGCACCAAAGGGGACAGGAAGTACGAGCAGTACTTC. This encodes CASTKGDRKYEQYF.

Only a few counts were recorded for this clone. The J gene is TRBJ1-5, the V gene TRBV4-2, with TRBD1 as a possible D gene (5 bases). Trimming shortened V by 0 bases and J by 2 bases, and 8 bases separated the two germline ends. Germline values: CDR1 LGHNA, CDR2 YNFKEQ. CDR3 size: 15 residues. CDR3 nucleotides: TGTGCCAGCAGCCAAGATGCGGGGGGCAATCAGCCCCAGCATTTT. Encoded protein: CASSQDAGGNQPQHF.

The chain carries TRBV28 and TRBJ1-1, with TRBD1 as a possible D gene (6 bases). The CDR3 totals 13 residues. Germline V gene data show CDR1 as MDHEN and CDR2 as SYDVKM. With 6 bases removed from V and 9 bases from J, the gap between germline ends came to 17 bases. In DNA, the CDR3 is TGTGCCAGCAGGAGAGACAGGCCCTTACAAGCTTTCTTT. It encodes CASRRDRPLQAFF.

The chain has TRBV5-6 and TRBJ1-5; D perhaps matches TRBD1 (6 bases). Germline V gene lookup returns CDR1 SGHDT and CDR2 YYEEEE. Trimming stripped 0 bases from V and 7 bases from J, with 11 bases between. The CDR3 contains 14 residues. The CDR3 DNA reads TGTGCCAGCAGCTTGGGCCAAGGGGGGCAGCCCCAGCATTTT. Translating it yields CASSLGQGGQPQHF. The variable domain in full, completed from reference TRBV5-6 and TRBJ1-5, reads DAGVTQSPTHLIKTRGQQVTLRCSPKSGHDTVSWYQQALGQGPQFIFQYYEEEERQRGNFPDRFSGHQFPNYSSELNVNALLLGDSALYLCASSLGQGGQPQHFGDGTRLSIL.

The chain carries TRBV6-5 and TRBJ2-1; TRBD2 aligns across 7 bases. Germline CDR1 MNHEY, CDR2 SVGAGI. Trimming took 6 bases from V and 12 from J; bases not matched to a gene: 8. The CDR3 is 12 amino acids. For the CDR3, the DNA is TGTGCCAGCAGCATTCAGGGAGGGCGGCAGTTCTTC. Translation gives CASSIQGGRQFF.

This clone has only one observation. The junction differs from germline at one of its ends, possibly a read error. The rearrangement joins TRBV7-2 to TRBJ1-2, with a weak D call TRBD1 (6 bases). CDR3 size: 12 residues. Per germline, CDR1 SGHTA and CDR2 FQGNSA. CDR3 nucleotides: TGTGCCAGCAGCTTAACTGGGGGGCCCGGAGACTTC. This sequence encodes CASSLTGGPGDF.

This chain connects TRBV5-4 to TRBJ1-1; 7 nucleotides align to TRBD1. Germline V gene lookup returns CDR1 SGHNT and CDR2 YYREEE (reference sequence). The CDR3 length is 14 residues. V lost 4 bases to trimming and J lost 7 bases; unmatched junction nucleotides: 10. The CDR3 bases are TGTGCCAGCAGCCCCCGGGACAGTCGACTTGAAGCTTTCTTT. This codes for CASSPRDSRLEAFF.

This chain links TRBV5-1 with TRBJ1-1, with 7 bases fitting TRBD1. Trimming took 0 bases from V and 4 from J; bases not matched to a gene: 9. The germline CDR1 and CDR2 sequences are SGHRS and YFSETQ. The length of the CDR3 is 16 residues. As DNA, the CDR3 is TGCGCCAGCAGCTTGGGACAGGGAGGAACGGTCACTGAAGCTTTCTTT. It specifies CASSLGQGGTVTEAFF.

The gene calls are TRBV7-9 and TRBJ2-3; D not certain. This CDR3 is 14 amino acids long. V gave up 5 bases and J gave up 0 bases, with 9 bases separating them. The germline V gene has CDR1 SEHNR and CDR2 FQNEAQ (reference sequence). CDR3 residues: CASSPEESTDTQYF. For the CDR3, the DNA is TGTGCCAGCAGCCCCGAGGAGAGCACAGATACGCAGTATTTT.

This clone has only one observation. The chain has TRBV19 and TRBJ1-1; 8 nucleotides agree with TRBD1. The length of the CDR3 is 17 residues. The germline V gene has CDR1 LNHDA and CDR2 SQIVND (reference sequence). V dropped 0 bases and J dropped 3; count of bases not matched to a gene: 9. The CDR3 spells CASSIDTTGARYTEAFF. The CDR3 nucleotides read TGTGCCAGTAGTATAGATACGACAGGGGCTCGGTACACTGAAGCTTTCTTT.